This TCR beta chain was recovered during a study of blood T cells in healthy people across ages. Broader study findings: Observed TCR beta diversity per million T cells went down as age went up. This fall followed a roughly linear course with age. Changes seen in expanded clonotypes were possibly confounded by donor CMV status left unknown.

With a J-beta primer mix and a sample-barcoded 5' primer, a second PCR ran roughly 6 to 11 cycles. With 12 random nucleotides, a template-switch adaptor tagged each individual cDNA molecule. TCRdb called the 5' RACE reads again in MiXCR, with one record for every CDR3 protein. The sample lists about a million distinct CDR3 sequences; roughly 51% were seen once. Turning to this clonotype: The antigen is not known.

The germline V gene encodes CDR1 DFQATT and CDR2 SNEGSKA (reference sequence). This CDR3 is built from 14 residues. Total RNA was extracted at no less than 5.5 micrograms per sample. This TCR came from a woman aged 60-70 years in good health. The sequenced material came from blood. The chain carries TRBV20-1 and TRBJ2-5, with D perhaps matching TRBD2 (6 bases). The better agreement between TRBJ2-1 and the DNA end casts doubt on the J call. The CDR3: CSARAGLRQETQFF. CDR3 DNA sequence: TGCAGTGCTAGAGCGGGACTTCGTCAAGAGACCCAGTTCTTC.